Sequencing of this TCR beta chain was carried out in a study of T cell responses to AZD1222 COVID-19 vaccine. On the study more broadly: Pooled in the analysis were second doses at about 4 or about 12 weeks. The study's findings and limits: Spike-specific TCR breadth and depth were elevated following two AZD1222 doses. It should be noted that donors were predominantly white British and more often female, and clonal diversity was possibly underestimated.

A note on this clone: Its antigen is not known.

Produced via immunoSEQ multiplex PCR; TCRdb's table is partial and in-frame only. The sample comprises about 110,000 clones, roughly 90% of which are singletons, and 1.2% rests with the top ten. The TCR was taken from an adult in good health. The sample here was peripheral blood, taken on day 0 of AZD1222 vaccination.

DNA for the CDR3: TGTGCCAGCAGCTCGAACAGAAACACTGAAGCTTTCTTT. Translation: CASSSNRNTEAFF. The V call is TRBV7-2, the J call TRBJ1-1; D not resolved. Germline values: CDR1 SGHTA, CDR2 FQGNSA. The CDR3 is 13 residues long. The V end lost 4 bases, the J end lost 2 bases, and 8 bases lay between the germline ends.